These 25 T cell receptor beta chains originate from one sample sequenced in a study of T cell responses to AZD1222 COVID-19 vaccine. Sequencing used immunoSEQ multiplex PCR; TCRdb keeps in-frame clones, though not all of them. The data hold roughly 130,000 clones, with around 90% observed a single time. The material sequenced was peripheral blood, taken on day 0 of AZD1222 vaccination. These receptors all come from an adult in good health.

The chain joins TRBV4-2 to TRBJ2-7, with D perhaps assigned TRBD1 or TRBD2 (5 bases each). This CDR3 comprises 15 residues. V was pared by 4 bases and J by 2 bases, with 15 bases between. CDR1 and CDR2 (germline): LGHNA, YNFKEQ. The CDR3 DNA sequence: TGTGCCAGCAGCCTCATCGGGACCCTTCCCTACGAGCAGTACTTC. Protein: CASSLIGTLPYEQYF.

The CDR3, as DNA: TGTGCCTGGAGTGCAGGGACAGGGAAATATTACGAGCAGTACTTC. It is translated as CAWSAGTGKYYEQYF. This chain connects TRBV30 to TRBJ2-7, with 9 bases lining up with TRBD1. This CDR3 comprises 15 residues. V dropped 1 base and J dropped 4; count of bases not matched to a gene: 8. Germline V gives CDR1 GTSNPN, CDR2 SVGIG (reference sequence). The whole variable domain, remainder taken from reference TRBV30 and TRBJ2-7, is SQTIHQWPATLVQPVGSPLSLECTVEGTSNPNLYWYRQAAGRGLQLLFYSVGIGQISSEVPQNLSASRPQDRQFILSSKKLLLSDSGFYLCAWSAGTGKYYEQYFGPGTRLTVT.

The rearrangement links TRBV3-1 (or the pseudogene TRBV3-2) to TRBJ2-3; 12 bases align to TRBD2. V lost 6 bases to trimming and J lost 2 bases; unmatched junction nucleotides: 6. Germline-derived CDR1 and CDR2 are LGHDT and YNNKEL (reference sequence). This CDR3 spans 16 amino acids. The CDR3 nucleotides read TGTGCCAGCAGTAGACTAGCGGGGGCCCCCACAGATACGCAGTATTTT. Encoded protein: CASSRLAGAPTDTQYF.

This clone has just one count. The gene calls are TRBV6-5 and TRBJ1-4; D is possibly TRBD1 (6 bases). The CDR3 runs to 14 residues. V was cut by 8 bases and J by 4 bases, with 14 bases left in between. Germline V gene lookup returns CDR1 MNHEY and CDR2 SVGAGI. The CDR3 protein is CASLQGSFNEKLFF. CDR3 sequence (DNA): TGTGCCAGCCTGCAGGGGTCCTTTAATGAAAAACTGTTTTTT.

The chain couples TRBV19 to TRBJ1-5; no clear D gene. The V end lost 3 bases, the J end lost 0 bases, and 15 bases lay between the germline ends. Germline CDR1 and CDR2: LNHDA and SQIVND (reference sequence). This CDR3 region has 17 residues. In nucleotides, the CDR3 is TGTGCCAGTAGTATTGGGGTAGGAGCTTATAGCAATCAGCCCCAGCATTTT. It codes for CASSIGVGAYSNQPQHF.

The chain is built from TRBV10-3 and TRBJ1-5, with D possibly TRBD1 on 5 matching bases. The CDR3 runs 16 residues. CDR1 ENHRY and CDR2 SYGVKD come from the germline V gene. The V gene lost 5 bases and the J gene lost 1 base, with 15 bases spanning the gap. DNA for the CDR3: TGTGCCATCAGTCAGAGACAACAGGCGAGCAATCAGCCCCAGCATTTT. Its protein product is CAISQRQQASNQPQHF.

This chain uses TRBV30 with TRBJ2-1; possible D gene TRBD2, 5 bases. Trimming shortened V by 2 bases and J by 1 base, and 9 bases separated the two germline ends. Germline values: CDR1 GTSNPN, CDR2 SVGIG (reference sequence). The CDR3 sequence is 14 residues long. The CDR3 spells CAWSKDLSYNEQFF. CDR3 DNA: TGTGCCTGGAGTAAGGACTTGTCCTACAATGAGCAGTTCTTC.

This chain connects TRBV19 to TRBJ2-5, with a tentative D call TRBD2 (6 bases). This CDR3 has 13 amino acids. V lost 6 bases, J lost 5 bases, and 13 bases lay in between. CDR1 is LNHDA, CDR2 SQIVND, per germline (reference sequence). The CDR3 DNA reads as TGTGCCAGTAGGGAGGGGTCGGGGGAGACCCAGTACTTC. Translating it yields CASREGSGETQYF.

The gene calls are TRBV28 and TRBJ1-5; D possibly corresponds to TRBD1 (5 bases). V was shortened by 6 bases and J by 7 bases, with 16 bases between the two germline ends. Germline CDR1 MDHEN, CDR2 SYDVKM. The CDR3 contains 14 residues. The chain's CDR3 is CASRRDFGEQPQHF. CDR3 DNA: TGTGCCAGCAGAAGGGACTTTGGAGAACAGCCCCAGCATTTT. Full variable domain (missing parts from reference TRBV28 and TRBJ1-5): DVKVTQSSRYLVKRTGEKVFLECVQDMDHENMFWYRQDPGLGLRLIYFSYDVKMKEKGDIPEGYSVSREKKERFSLILESASTNQTSMYLCASRRDFGEQPQHFGDGTRLSIL.

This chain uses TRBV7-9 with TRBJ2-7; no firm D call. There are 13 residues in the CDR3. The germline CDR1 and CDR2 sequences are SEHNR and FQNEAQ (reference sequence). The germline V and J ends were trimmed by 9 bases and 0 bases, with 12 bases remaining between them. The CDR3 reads CASTLPGSYEQYF. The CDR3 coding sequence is TGTGCCAGTACTCTCCCGGGCTCCTACGAGCAGTACTTC.

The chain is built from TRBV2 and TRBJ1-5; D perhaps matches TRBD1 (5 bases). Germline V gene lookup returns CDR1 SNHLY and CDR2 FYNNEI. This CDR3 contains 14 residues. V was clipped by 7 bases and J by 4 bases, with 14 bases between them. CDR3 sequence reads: CASNNLGTNQPQHF. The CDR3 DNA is TGTGCCAGCAACAATTTGGGGACGAATCAGCCCCAGCATTTT.

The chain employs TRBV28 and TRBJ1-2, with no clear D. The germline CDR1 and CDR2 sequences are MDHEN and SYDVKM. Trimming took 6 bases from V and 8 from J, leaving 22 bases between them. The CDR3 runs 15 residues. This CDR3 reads CASRARLGRPGGYTF. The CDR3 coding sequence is TGTGCCAGCAGGGCTAGACTCGGACGGCCGGGCGGCTACACCTTC.

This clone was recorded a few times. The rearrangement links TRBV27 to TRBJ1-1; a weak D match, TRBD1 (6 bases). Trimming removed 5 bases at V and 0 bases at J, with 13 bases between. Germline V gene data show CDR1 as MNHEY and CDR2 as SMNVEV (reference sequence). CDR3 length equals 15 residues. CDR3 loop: CASSITGNMNTEAFF. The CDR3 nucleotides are TGTGCCAGCAGTATAACAGGGAACATGAACACTGAAGCTTTCTTT.

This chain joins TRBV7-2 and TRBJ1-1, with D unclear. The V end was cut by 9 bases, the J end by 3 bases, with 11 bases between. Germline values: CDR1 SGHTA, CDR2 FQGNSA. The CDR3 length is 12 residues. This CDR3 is CAREVADTEAFF. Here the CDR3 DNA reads TGTGCCAGGGAGGTGGCGGACACTGAAGCTTTCTTT.

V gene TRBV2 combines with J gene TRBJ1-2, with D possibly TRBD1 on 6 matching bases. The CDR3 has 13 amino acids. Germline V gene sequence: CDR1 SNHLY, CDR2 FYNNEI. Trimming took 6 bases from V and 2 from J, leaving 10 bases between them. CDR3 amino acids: CASRLTGNYGYTF. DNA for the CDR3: TGTGCCAGCAGACTTACAGGGAACTATGGCTACACCTTC.

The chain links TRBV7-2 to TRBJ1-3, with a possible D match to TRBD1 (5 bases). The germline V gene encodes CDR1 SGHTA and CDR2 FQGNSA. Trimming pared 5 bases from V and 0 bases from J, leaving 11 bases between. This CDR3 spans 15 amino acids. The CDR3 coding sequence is TGTGCCAGCAGCCTCCGGGGCCTCTCTGGAAACACCATATATTTT. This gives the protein CASSLRGLSGNTIYF.

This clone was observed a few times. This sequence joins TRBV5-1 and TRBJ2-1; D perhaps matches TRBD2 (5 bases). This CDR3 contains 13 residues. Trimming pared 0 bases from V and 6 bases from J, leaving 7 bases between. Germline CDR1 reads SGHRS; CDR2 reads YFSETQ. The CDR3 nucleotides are TGCGCCAGCAGCTTGGGAACTAGCAATGAGCAGTTCTTC. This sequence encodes CASSLGTSNEQFF. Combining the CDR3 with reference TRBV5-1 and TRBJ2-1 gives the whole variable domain KAGVTQTPRYLIKTRGQQVTLSCSPISGHRSVSWYQQTPGQGLQFLFEYFSETQRNKGNFPGRFSGRQFSNSRSEMNVSTLELGDSALYLCASSLGTSNEQFFGPGTRLTVL.

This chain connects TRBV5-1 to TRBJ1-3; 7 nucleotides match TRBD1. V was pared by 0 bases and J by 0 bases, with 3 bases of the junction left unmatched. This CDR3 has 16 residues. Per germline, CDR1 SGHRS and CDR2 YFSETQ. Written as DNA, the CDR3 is TGCGCCAGCAGCTTGGCCGGGACAGTCTCTGGAAACACCATATATTTT. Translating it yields CASSLAGTVSGNTIYF.

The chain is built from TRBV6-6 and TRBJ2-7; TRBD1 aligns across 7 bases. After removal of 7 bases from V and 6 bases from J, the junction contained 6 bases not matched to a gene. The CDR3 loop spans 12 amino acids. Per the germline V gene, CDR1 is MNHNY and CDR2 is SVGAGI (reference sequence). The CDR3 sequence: CASNGNRGEQYF. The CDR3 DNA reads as TGTGCCAGCAACGGTAACAGGGGCGAGCAGTACTTC.

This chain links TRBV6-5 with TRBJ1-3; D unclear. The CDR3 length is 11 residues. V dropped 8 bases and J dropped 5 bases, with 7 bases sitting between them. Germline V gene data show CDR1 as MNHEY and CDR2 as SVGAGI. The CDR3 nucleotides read TGTGCCAGCTTAAACAGAAACACCATATATTTT. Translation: CASLNRNTIYF.

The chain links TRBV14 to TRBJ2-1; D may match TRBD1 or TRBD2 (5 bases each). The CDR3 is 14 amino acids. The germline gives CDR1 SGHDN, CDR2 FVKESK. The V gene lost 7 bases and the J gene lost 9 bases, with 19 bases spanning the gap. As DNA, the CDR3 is TGTGCCAGCACCCCGGGACCTGGTTTCGGTGAGCAGTTCTTC. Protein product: CASTPGPGFGEQFF.

The CDR3 DNA reads as TGTGCCAGCACCCCGGACAGAAGCAATTCACCCCTCCACTTT. Amino acid sequence: CASTPDRSNSPLHF. The chain uses TRBV6-5 and TRBJ1-6; tentative D call: TRBD1 (6 bases). CDR3 length: 14 amino acids. Germline lookup yields CDR1 MNHEY and CDR2 SVGAGI. The V and J ends lost 7 bases and 7 bases respectively, with 14 bases between them.

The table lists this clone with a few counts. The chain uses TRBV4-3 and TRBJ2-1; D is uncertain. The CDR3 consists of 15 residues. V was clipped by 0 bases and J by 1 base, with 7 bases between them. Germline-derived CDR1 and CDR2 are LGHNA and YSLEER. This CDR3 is CASSQDRWSYNEQFF. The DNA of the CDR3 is TGCGCCAGCAGCCAAGATCGCTGGTCCTACAATGAGCAGTTCTTC.

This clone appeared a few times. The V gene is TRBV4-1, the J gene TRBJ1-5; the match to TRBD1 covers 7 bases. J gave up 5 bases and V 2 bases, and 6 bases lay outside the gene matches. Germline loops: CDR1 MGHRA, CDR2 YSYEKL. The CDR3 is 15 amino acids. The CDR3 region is CASSQRQGSDQPQHF. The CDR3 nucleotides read TGCGCCAGCAGCCAACGACAGGGCTCCGATCAGCCCCAGCATTTT.

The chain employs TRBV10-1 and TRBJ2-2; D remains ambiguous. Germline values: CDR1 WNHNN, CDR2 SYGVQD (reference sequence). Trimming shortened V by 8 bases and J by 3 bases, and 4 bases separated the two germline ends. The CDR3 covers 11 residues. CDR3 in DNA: TGCGCCAGCTTCGACACCGGGGAGCTGTTTTTT. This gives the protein CASFDTGELFF.